One sample yielded the 24 T cell receptor beta chains listed below, sequenced in a study of T cells in Graves' hyperthyroidism and ophthalmopathy. RNA transcripts provided the source from which TCR beta CDR3 regions were amplified. HTBI primers were used for first-round RT-PCR of the TCR CDR3. Each CDR3 protein gets one entry after TCRdb re-called the multiplex PCR reads with MiXCR. Among about 520,000 distinct CDR3 sequences listed, less than 25% were seen once. Sequenced material: blood. These receptors were collected from a woman under 40 with Graves' ophthalmopathy.

This rearrangement joins TRBV28 to TRBJ2-7; D may be TRBD1 (6 bases). The CDR3 runs 14 residues. With 4 bases removed from V and 2 bases from J, the gap between germline ends came to 12 bases. Germline V gene data show CDR1 as MDHEN and CDR2 as SYDVKM. The CDR3 sequence is CASSYSDRPYEQYF. In nucleotides, the CDR3 is TGTGCCAGCAGTTACTCGGACAGACCCTACGAGCAGTACTTC.

In its sample, this clonotype was seen many times. V usage is TRBV18 and J usage is TRBJ1-1, with a tentative D call TRBD1 (6 bases). This CDR3 is built from 15 residues. The germline V gene encodes CDR1 KGHSH and CDR2 LQKENI. Deletions cut 2 bases from V and 7 bases from J, with 17 bases between. CDR3 loop: CASSPGGALGVEAFF. In DNA, the CDR3 is TGTGCCAGCTCACCAGGGGGGGCGCTTGGAGTTGAAGCTTTCTTT.

In its sample, this clonotype was seen many times. The chain joins TRBV6-5 to TRBJ1-2, with 7 positions matching TRBD1. The CDR3 spans 13 residues. V shed 5 bases and J 6 bases; nucleotides not matched to a gene: 6. Germline V gives CDR1 MNHEY, CDR2 SVGAGI. DNA for the CDR3: TGTGCCAGCAGTAACAGGGGATTCCATGGCTACACCTTC. It encodes CASSNRGFHGYTF.

The chain couples TRBV2 to TRBJ1-5; 11 positions agree with TRBD1. Germline loops: CDR1 SNHLY, CDR2 FYNNEI. The V segment lost 2 bases and the J segment 6 bases; nucleotides outside the gene matches: 3. The CDR3 covers 15 residues. This CDR3 reads CASSERDRGIQPQHF. CDR3 in DNA: TGTGCCAGCAGTGAAAGGGACAGGGGGATTCAGCCCCAGCATTTT.

The V call is TRBV7-8, the J call TRBJ1-1; a weak D match, TRBD1 (5 bases). Per the germline V gene, CDR1 is SGHVS and CDR2 is FQNEAQ. The CDR3 loop spans 14 amino acids. The V end was cut by 5 bases, the J end by 5 bases, with 15 bases between. The CDR3 DNA reads TGTGCCAGCAGCCAAGGGGCGCAGTTGACTGAAGCTTTCTTT. It encodes CASSQGAQLTEAFF.

This clonotype appeared many times. The V and J genes are TRBV28 and TRBJ2-7; D is perhaps TRBD1 (6 bases). Germline assignment: CDR1 MDHEN and CDR2 SYDVKM. Trimming removed 6 bases at V and 6 bases at J, with 12 bases between. CDR3 length equals 12 residues. The CDR3 DNA reads as TGTGCCAGCAGCTCGACAGGCATCGAGCAGTACTTC. This codes for CASSSTGIEQYF.

At least ten counts were recorded for this clonotype. This chain links TRBV12-3 or TRBV12-4 with TRBJ1-5; TRBD1 aligns across 7 bases. The V segment lost 6 bases and the J segment 1 base; nucleotides outside the gene matches: 9. The CDR3 extends over 16 amino acids. This CDR3 reads CASSKNRGRSNQPQHF. CDR3 in DNA: TGTGCCAGCAGCAAGAACAGGGGCCGGAGCAATCAGCCCCAGCATTTT.

This clonotype was counted at least ten times. The CDR3 is CASSEEQGLGTQYF. CDR3 DNA: TGTGCCAGTAGTGAGGAACAGGGGCTGGGGACCCAGTACTTC. V is TRBV19 and J is TRBJ2-5; 7 bases map to TRBD1. The CDR3 loop spans 14 amino acids. Per the germline V gene, CDR1 is LNHDA and CDR2 is SQIVND (reference sequence). V was pared by 5 bases and J by 7 bases, with 10 bases of the junction left unmatched. The variable domain in full, completed from reference TRBV19 and TRBJ2-5, reads DGGITQSPKYLFRKEGQNVTLSCEQNLNHDAMYWYRQDPGQGLRLIYYSQIVNDFQKGDIAEGYSVSREKKESFPLTVTSAQKNPTAFYLCASSEEQGLGTQYFGPGTRLLVL.

This clonotype was seen at least ten times. This rearrangement joins TRBV20-1 to TRBJ1-5; D is ambiguous. V shed 3 bases and J shed 2 bases, with 8 bases lying between them. The length of the CDR3 is 13 residues. Germline V lookup: CDR1 DFQATT, CDR2 SNEGSKA (reference sequence). The DNA of the CDR3 is TGCAGTGCTAGGATGGAGGGCAATCAGCCCCAGCATTTT. This codes for CSARMEGNQPQHF.

This clonotype has at least ten counts. V gene TRBV6-5 combines with J gene TRBJ2-5; D is possibly TRBD2 (6 bases). The ends were cut back, 5 bases at V and 2 bases at J, with 12 bases in the middle. The length of the CDR3 is 14 residues. Germline V gene sequence: CDR1 MNHEY, CDR2 SVGAGI. In DNA form, the CDR3 reads TGTGCCAGCAGTAACCTCGGGGGTCAAGAGACCCAGTACTTC. It codes for CASSNLGGQETQYF.

The chain is built from TRBV6-1 and TRBJ1-4; D not resolved. The V and J ends lost 5 bases and 8 bases respectively, with 21 bases between them. This CDR3 spans 16 amino acids. In germline, CDR1 is MNHNS, CDR2 SASEGT. The CDR3, as DNA: TGTGCCAGCAGTAAAAACCATCTTGGGGTGCGGGAAAAACTGTTTTTT. Its protein is CASSKNHLGVREKLFF.

The genes are TRBV20-1 and TRBJ2-2, with TRBD1 matching 7 bases. With 0 bases clipped from V and 6 bases from J, the junction kept 13 bases outside the gene matches. Germline loops: CDR1 DFQATT, CDR2 SNEGSKA (reference sequence). The CDR3 covers 17 residues. As DNA, the CDR3 is TGCAGTGCTAGAGATATAGGGGGCCCCGGTAAGCCCGGGGAGCTGTTTTTT. Encoded protein: CSARDIGGPGKPGELFF.

This clonotype was seen at least ten times. The genes are TRBV28 and TRBJ2-2, with TRBD1 identical over 8 bases. Germline lookup yields CDR1 MDHEN and CDR2 SYDVKM. V trimming: 4 bases; J trimming: 3 bases; junction bases outside the gene matches: 4. The CDR3 is 15 residues long. The CDR3 coding sequence is TGTGCCAGCAGTTCCCCCAGGGGGCACACCGGGGAGCTGTTTTTT. Protein product: CASSSPRGHTGELFF.

This clonotype was seen ten or more times. The chain is built from TRBV27 and TRBJ1-6; TRBD1 agrees at 8 bases. V trimming: 6 bases; J trimming: 9 bases; junction bases outside the gene matches: 4. From germline, CDR1 is MNHEY and CDR2 SMNVEV (reference sequence). CDR3 length: 13 residues. CDR3 coding DNA: TGTGCCAGCAGGGACAGGGCTGGTTCACCCCTCCACTTT. Protein product: CASRDRAGSPLHF.

This chain uses TRBV28 with TRBJ1-3; no clear D. The CDR3 covers 12 residues. Germline V lookup: CDR1 MDHEN, CDR2 SYDVKM. Trimming stripped 8 bases from V and 1 base from J, with 6 bases between. DNA for the CDR3: TGTGCCAGCTGGGGATCTGGAAACACCATATATTTT. It translates to CASWGSGNTIYF.

This clonotype was seen ten or more times. The chain recombines TRBV5-1 with TRBJ1-2; D not certain. Germline-derived CDR1 and CDR2 are SGHRS and YFSETQ. The CDR3 runs to 15 residues. Trimming removed 7 bases at V and 6 bases at J, with 22 bases between. The CDR3 DNA reads as TGCGCCAGCTCCCCCTTTACCATGGTCGTAGATGGCTACACCTTC. Protein sequence: CASSPFTMVVDGYTF.

This clonotype was seen at least ten times. The chain has TRBV25-1 and TRBJ1-2; 7 bases map to TRBD1. The CDR3 has 15 residues. Germline CDR1 is MGHDK and CDR2 is SYGVNS. The V segment lost 1 base and the J segment 0 bases; nucleotides outside the gene matches: 2. The CDR3, as DNA: TGTGCCAGCAGTGAATGGGACAGACCTAACTATGGCTACACCTTC. This translates into CASSEWDRPNYGYTF.

The chain has TRBV7-2 and TRBJ1-2; D remains ambiguous. This CDR3 region has 15 residues. V was shortened by 2 bases and J by 4 bases, with 14 bases between the two germline ends. Germline loops: CDR1 SGHTA, CDR2 FQGNSA. CDR3 sequence: CASSLFRAKRYGYTF. The CDR3 DNA is TGTGCCAGCAGCTTATTCCGAGCCAAACGCTATGGCTACACCTTC.

This clonotype was counted ten times or more. This chain connects TRBV12-3 or TRBV12-4 to TRBJ2-7; TRBD1 agrees at 8 bases. The length of the CDR3 is 14 residues. With 6 bases clipped from V and 2 bases from J, the junction kept 6 bases outside the gene matches. The CDR3 DNA follows: TGTGCCAGCAGCGAGATGACAGGGGCCTACGAGCAGTACTTC. This translates into CASSEMTGAYEQYF.

This clonotype was observed many times. V and J are TRBV18 and TRBJ1-1; TRBD1 agrees at 9 bases. V trimming: 5 bases; J trimming: 11 bases; junction bases outside the gene matches: 9. This CDR3 region has 13 residues. CDR1 and CDR2 (germline): KGHSH, LQKENI. The CDR3 DNA reads as TGTGCCAGCTCAGGCGGGACAGGGATGGATGCTTTCTTT. Encoded protein: CASSGGTGMDAFF.

This clonotype was detected only a few times. This CDR3 is CASSEAKQGLGQETQYF. CDR3 bases: TGTGCCAGCAGTGAAGCTAAACAGGGTTTGGGCCAAGAGACCCAGTACTTC. The chain employs TRBV2 and TRBJ2-5; a weak D match, TRBD1 (6 bases). CDR3 length equals 17 residues. V was pared by 0 bases and J by 1 base, with 15 bases between. Germline V gives CDR1 SNHLY, CDR2 FYNNEI. Full variable domain (remainder filled in from reference TRBV2 and TRBJ2-5): EPEVTQTPSHQVTQMGQEVILRCVPISNHLYFYWYRQILGQKVEFLVSFYNNEISEKSEIFDDQFSVERPDGSNFTLKIRSTKLEDSAMYFCASSEAKQGLGQETQYFGPGTRLLVL.

J is TRBJ2-7 and V is TRBV2; D unresolved. This CDR3 is 13 amino acids long. V was trimmed by 0 bases and J by 4 bases, leaving 7 bases between them. The V gene's germline CDR1 is SNHLY and CDR2 FYNNEI. Here the CDR3 reads CASSEALKYEQYF. Here the CDR3 DNA reads TGTGCCAGCAGTGAAGCGCTCAAATACGAGCAGTACTTC.

This clonotype was counted at least ten times. The chain joins TRBV10-3 to TRBJ1-1; D gene unclear. The CDR3 extends over 14 amino acids. Looked up from germline, CDR1 is ENHRY and CDR2 is SYGVKD. With 4 bases removed from V and 3 bases from J, the gap between germline ends came to 12 bases. This CDR3 is CAISARTPHTEAFF. CDR3 sequence (DNA): TGTGCCATCAGTGCTCGGACCCCCCACACTGAAGCTTTCTTT.

The J gene is TRBJ2-7, the V gene TRBV28; TRBD1 might be the D (6 bases). CDR3 length equals 15 residues. Germline assignment: CDR1 MDHEN and CDR2 SYDVKM. Trimming cost V 4 bases and J 6 bases, with 19 bases left between them. CDR3 region: CASSSSLGQGSEQYF. The CDR3 bases are TGTGCCAGCAGTTCCTCATTAGGGCAGGGGAGCGAGCAGTACTTC.